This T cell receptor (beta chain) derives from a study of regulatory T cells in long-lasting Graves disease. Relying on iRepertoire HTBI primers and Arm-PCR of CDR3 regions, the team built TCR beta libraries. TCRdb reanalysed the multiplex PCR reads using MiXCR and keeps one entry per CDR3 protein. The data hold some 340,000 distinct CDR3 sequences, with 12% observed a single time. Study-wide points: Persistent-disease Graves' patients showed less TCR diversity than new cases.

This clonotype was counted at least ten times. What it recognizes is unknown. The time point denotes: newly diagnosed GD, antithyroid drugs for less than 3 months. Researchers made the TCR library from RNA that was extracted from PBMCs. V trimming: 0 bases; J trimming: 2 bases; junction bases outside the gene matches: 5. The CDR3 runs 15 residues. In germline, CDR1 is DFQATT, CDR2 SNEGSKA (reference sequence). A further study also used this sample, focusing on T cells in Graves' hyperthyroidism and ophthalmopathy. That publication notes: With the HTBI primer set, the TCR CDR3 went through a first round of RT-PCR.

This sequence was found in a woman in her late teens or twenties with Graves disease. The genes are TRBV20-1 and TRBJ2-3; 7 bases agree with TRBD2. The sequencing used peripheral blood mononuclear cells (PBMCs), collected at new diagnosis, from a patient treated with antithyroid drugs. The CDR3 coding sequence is TGCAGTGCTAGAGACCTAGCGGAAGCCACAGATACGCAGTATTTT. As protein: CSARDLAEATDTQYF.